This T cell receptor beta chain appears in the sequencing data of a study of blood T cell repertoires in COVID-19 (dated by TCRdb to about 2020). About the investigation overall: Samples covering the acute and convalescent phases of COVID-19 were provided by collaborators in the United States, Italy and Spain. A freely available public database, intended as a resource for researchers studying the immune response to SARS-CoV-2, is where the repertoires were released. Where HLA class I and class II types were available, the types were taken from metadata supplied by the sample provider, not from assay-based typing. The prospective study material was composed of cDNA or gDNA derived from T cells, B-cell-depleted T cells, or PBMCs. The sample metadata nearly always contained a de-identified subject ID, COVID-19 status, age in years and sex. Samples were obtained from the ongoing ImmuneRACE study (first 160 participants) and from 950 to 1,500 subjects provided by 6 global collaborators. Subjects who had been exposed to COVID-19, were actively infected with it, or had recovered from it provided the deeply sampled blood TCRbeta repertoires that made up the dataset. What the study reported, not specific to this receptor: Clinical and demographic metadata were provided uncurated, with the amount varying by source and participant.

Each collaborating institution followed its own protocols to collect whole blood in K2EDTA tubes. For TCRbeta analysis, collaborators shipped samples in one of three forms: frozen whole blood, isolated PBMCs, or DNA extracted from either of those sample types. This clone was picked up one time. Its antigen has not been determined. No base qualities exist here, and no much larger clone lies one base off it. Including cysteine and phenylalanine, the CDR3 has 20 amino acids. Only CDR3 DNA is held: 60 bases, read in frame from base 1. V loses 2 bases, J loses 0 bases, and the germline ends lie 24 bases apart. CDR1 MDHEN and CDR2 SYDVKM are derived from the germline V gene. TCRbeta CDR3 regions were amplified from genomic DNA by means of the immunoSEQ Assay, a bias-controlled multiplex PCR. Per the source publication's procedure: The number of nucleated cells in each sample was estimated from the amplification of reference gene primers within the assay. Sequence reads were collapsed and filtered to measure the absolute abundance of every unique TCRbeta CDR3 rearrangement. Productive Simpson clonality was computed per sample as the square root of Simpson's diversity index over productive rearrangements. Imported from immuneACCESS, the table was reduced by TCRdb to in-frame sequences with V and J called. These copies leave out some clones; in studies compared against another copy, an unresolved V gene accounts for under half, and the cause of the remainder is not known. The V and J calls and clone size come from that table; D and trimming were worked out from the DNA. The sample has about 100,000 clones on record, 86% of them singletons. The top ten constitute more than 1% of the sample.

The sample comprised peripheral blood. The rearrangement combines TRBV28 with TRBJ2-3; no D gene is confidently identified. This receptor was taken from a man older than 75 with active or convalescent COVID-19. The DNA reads TGTGCCAGCAGTTTAGGGTCAGTGGGCCTCTCCCCCCTGAGCACAGATACGCAGTATTTT. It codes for CASSLGSVGLSPLSTDTQYF.